These 2 T cell receptor beta chains originate from one sample sequenced in a study of technical replicates of blood from a handful of donors. This table comes from immunoSEQ multiplex PCR, and its TCRdb copy is limited to in-frame clones, with some not included. This repertoire shows 80,000 to 95,000 clones, 90% to 95% found once; its top ten account for 0.25% to 0.35%. What was sequenced was T cells isolated from PBMCs. These receptors were collected from a human donor in good health.

The CDR3 nucleotides are TGTGCCAGCAGCCCGACCTTGGGGCGGGGGGAAAACATTCAGTACTTC. It encodes CASSPTLGRGENIQYF. The gene calls are TRBV5-4 and TRBJ2-4; TRBD2 agrees at 8 bases. The V and J ends lost 4 bases and 5 bases, in that order; junction bases with no gene match: 11. This CDR3 has 16 amino acids. CDR1 SGHNT and CDR2 YYREEE come from the germline V gene (reference sequence).

J is TRBJ2-7 and V is TRBV12-5; maybe TRBD1 (6 bases). Looked up from germline, CDR1 is LGHNT and CDR2 is FRNRAP. The germline V and J ends were trimmed by 5 bases and 2 bases, with 16 bases remaining between them. The CDR3 spans 15 residues. CDR3 nucleotides: TGTGCTAGTGGTGGCCCCCTACAGGGTACCTACGAGCAGTACTTC. Translated, it gives CASGGPLQGTYEQYF.